These 2 T cell receptor beta chains share one sample of origin, sequenced in a study of blood T cells in healthy people across ages. Sample-barcoded 5' priming and a J-beta primer mix drove a second PCR of 7 to 11 cycles. TCRdb used MiXCR to reprocess the 5' RACE reads, holding one entry per CDR3 protein. The sample has around 1,000,000 distinct CDR3 sequences; about two fifths are singletons. The sample comprised blood. The receptor source for this set is a man aged 18 to 30 in good health.

This clonotype was found once. The chain employs TRBV5-5 and TRBJ2-7; TRBD2 is a possible D gene (5 bases). This CDR3 is built from 18 residues. Looked up from germline, CDR1 is SGHKS and CDR2 is YYEKEE (reference sequence). V lost 4 bases and J lost 1, with 24 bases in between. CDR3 DNA sequence: TGTGCCAGCAGCCCGGATACACTGGACTTCATGGGGTCCTACGAGCAGTACTTC. This encodes CASSPDTLDFMGSYEQYF.

The V gene is TRBV5-1, the J gene TRBJ2-3; 11 bases are a match to TRBD1. The ends lost 0 bases at V and 4 bases at J; junction bases unmatched: 4. Germline values: CDR1 SGHRS, CDR2 YFSETQ. The CDR3 covers 16 residues. CDR3 DNA: TGCGCCAGCAGCTTGGGCGAGGGACAGGGGGCAGATACGCAGTATTTT. Protein product: CASSLGEGQGADTQYF. The full variable domain, with the rest looked up from reference TRBV5-1 and TRBJ2-3, is KAGVTQTPRYLIKTRGQQVTLSCSPISGHRSVSWYQQTPGQGLQFLFEYFSETQRNKGNFPGRFSGRQFSNSRSEMNVSTLELGDSALYLCASSLGEGQGADTQYFGPGTRLTVL.